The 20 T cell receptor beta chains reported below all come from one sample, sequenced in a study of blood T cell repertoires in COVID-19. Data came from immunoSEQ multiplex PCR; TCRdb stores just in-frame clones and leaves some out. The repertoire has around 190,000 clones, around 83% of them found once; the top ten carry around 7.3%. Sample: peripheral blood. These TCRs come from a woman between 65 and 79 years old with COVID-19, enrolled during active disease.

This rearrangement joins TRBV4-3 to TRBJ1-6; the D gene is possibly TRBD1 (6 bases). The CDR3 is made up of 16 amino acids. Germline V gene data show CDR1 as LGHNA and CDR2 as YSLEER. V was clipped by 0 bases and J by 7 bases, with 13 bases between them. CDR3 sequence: CASSQDPTGRNSPLHF. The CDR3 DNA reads TGCGCCAGCAGCCAAGATCCCACAGGGCGAAATTCACCCCTCCACTTT.

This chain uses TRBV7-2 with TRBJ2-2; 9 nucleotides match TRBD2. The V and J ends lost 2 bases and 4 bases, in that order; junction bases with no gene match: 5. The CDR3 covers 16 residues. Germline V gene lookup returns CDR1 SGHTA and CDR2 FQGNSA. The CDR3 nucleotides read TGTGCCAGCAGCTTAAAAGCGGGAGGCCGCACCGGGGAGCTGTTTTTT. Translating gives CASSLKAGGRTGELFF.

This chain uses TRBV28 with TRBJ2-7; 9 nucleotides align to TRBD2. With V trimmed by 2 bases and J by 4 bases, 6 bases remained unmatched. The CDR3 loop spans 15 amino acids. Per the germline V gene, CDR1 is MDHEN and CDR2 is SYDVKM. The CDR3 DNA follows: TGTGCCAGCAGTTTAGTGTCTAGCGGGATGTACGAGCAGTACTTC. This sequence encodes CASSLVSSGMYEQYF.

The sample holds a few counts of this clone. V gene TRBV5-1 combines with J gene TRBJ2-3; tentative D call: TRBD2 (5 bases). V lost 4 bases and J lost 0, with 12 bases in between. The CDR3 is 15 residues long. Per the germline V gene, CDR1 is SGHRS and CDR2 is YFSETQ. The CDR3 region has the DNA TGCGCCAGCAGCCCGGAAGCGGTTAGCACAGATACGCAGTATTTT. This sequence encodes CASSPEAVSTDTQYF.

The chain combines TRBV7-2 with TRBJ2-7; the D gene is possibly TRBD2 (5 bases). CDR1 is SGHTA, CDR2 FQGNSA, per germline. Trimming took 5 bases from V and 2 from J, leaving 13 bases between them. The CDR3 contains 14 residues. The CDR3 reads CASSPRTSPYEQYF. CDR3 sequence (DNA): TGTGCCAGCAGCCCCCGGACTTCTCCCTACGAGCAGTACTTC.

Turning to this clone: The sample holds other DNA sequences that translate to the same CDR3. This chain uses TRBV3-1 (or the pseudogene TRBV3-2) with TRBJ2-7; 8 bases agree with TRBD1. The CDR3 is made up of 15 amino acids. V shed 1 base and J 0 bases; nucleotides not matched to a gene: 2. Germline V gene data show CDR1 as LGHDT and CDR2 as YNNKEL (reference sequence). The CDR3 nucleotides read TGTGCCAGCAGCCAAGGGGGGACAGGCTCCTACGAGCAGTACTTC. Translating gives CASSQGGTGSYEQYF.

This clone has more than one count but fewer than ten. The CDR3 DNA sequence: TGCAGCGTGGGGCAGGGTAGGGGGACTAGCTATGGCTACACCTTC. It yields the protein CSVGQGRGTSYGYTF. V gene TRBV29-1 combines with J gene TRBJ1-2, with D maybe TRBD1 (6 bases). CDR1 and CDR2 (germline): SQVTM, ANQGSEA. This CDR3 is 15 amino acids long. The V and J ends lost 6 bases and 4 bases respectively, with 21 bases between them.

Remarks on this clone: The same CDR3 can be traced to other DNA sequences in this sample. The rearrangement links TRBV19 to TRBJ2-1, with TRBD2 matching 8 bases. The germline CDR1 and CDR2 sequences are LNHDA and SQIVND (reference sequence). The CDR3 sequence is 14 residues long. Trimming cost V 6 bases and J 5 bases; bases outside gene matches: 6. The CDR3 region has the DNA TGTGCCAGTAGGGACGGGACTAGAGACAATGAGCAGTTCTTC. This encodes CASRDGTRDNEQFF.

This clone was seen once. The chain's CDR3 is CASSIGLAVAYEQYF. Here the CDR3 DNA reads TGTGCCAGTAGTATAGGACTAGCGGTAGCCTACGAGCAGTACTTC. This chain uses TRBV19 with TRBJ2-7, with TRBD2 identical over 9 bases. The CDR3 is 15 amino acids. V dropped 1 base and J dropped 2; count of bases not matched to a gene: 3. Germline V gene sequence: CDR1 LNHDA, CDR2 SQIVND (reference sequence).

The CDR3, as DNA: TGTGCCAGCAGCCAAGAGAGGACAGGGGGCTACGCCTATGGCTACACCTTC. It codes for CASSQERTGGYAYGYTF. The V and J genes are TRBV14 and TRBJ1-2, with TRBD1 matching 11 bases. The CDR3 has 17 residues. V dropped 0 bases and J dropped 4; count of bases not matched to a gene: 7. Germline CDR1 SGHDN, CDR2 FVKESK. Full variable domain (outside the CDR3, taken from reference TRBV14 and TRBJ1-2): EAGVTQFPSHSVIEKGQTVTLRCDPISGHDNLYWYRRVMGKEIKFLLHFVKESKQDESGMPNNRFLAERTGGTYSTLKVQPAELEDSGVYFCASSQERTGGYAYGYTFGSGTRLTVV.

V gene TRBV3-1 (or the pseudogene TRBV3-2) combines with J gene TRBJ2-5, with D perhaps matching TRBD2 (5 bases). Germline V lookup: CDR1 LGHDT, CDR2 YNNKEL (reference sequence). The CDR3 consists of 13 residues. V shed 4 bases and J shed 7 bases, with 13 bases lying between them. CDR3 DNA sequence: TGTGCCAGCAGCCTACCAGCGGACGGGACCCAGTACTTC. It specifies CASSLPADGTQYF.

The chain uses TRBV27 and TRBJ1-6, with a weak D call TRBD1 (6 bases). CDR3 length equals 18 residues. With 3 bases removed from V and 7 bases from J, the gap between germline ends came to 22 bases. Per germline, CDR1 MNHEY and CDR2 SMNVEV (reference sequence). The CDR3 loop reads CASSFLETGAKKNSPLHF. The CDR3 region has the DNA TGTGCCAGCAGTTTCCTCGAGACAGGAGCGAAGAAAAATTCACCCCTCCACTTT.

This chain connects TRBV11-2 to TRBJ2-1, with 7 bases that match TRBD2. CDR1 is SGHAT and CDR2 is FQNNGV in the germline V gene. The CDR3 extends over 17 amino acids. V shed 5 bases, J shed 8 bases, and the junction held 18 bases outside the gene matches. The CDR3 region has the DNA TGTGCCAGCAGCGCTAAAACTAGCGCATCACCCTTCGATGAGCAGTTCTTC. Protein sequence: CASSAKTSASPFDEQFF.

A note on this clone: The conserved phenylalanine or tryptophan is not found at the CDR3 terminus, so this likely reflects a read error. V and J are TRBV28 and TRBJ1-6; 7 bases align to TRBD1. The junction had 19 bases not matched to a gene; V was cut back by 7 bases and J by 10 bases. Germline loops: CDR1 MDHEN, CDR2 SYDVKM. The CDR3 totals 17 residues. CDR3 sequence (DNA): TGTGCCAGCAACCGGGGCACCAGGGGGTATGAAGTCTCACCCCTCCACCTT. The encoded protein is CASNRGTRGYEVSPLHL.

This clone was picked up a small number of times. CDR3 nucleotide sequence: TGTGCCTGGTCAAGCGGGATTAGCACAGATACGCAGTATTTT. It specifies CAWSSGISTDTQYF. The V gene is TRBV30, the J gene TRBJ2-3, with 7 bases lining up with TRBD2. The CDR3 sequence is 14 residues long. CDR1 is GTSNPN, CDR2 SVGIG, per germline (reference sequence). The V and J ends lost 5 bases and 0 bases, in that order; junction bases with no gene match: 5.

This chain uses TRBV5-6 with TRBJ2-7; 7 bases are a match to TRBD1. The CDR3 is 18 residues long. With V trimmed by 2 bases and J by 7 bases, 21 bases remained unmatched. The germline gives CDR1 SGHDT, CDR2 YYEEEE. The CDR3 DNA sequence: TGTGCCAGCAGCTTATTATCCCACCGGACAGGCCCGAGGTTTGAGCAGTACTTC. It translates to CASSLLSHRTGPRFEQYF.

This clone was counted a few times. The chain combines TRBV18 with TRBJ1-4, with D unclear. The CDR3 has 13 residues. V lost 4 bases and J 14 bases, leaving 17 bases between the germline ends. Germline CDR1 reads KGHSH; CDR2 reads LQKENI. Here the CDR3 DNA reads TGTGCCAGCTCACAGAGAACGGCGGAGGGCCTGTTTTTT. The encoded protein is CASSQRTAEGLFF. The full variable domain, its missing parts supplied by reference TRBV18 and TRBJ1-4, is NAGVMQNPRHLVRRRGQEARLRCSPMKGHSHVYWYRQLPEEGLKFMVYLQKENIIDESGMPKERFSAEFPKEGPSILRIQQVVRGDSAAYFCASSQRTAEGLFFGSGTQLSVL.

The CDR3 nucleotides read TGTGCCATCACCGGGACAGGGAGGCTATACACCTTC. Translation: CAITGTGRLYTF. This sequence joins TRBV28 and TRBJ1-2; 9 bases line up with TRBD1. The CDR3 is made up of 12 amino acids. Germline loops: CDR1 MDHEN, CDR2 SYDVKM. The ends lost 10 bases at V and 11 bases at J; junction bases unmatched: 11.

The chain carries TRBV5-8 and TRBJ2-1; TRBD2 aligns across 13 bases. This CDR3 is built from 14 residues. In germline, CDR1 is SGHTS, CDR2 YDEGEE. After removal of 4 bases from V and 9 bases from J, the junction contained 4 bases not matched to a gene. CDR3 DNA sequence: TGTGCCAGCAGCATACTAGCGGGAGGGTCTGAGCAGTTCTTC. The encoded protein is CASSILAGGSEQFF. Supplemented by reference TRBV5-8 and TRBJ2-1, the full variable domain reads EAGVTQSPTHLIKTRGQQATLRCSPISGHTSVYWYQQALGLGLQFLLWYDEGEERNRGNFPPRFSGRQFPNYSSELNVNALELEDSALYLCASSILAGGSEQFFGPGTRLTVL.

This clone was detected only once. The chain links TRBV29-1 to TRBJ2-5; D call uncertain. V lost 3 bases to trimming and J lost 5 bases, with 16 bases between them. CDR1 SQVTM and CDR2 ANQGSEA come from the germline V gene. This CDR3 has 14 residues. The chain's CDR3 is CSVEMGPGRETQYF. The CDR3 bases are TGCAGCGTTGAGATGGGCCCAGGAAGGGAGACCCAGTACTTC.